This TCR beta chain is from a study of T-cell memory formation after mild COVID-19. This clonotype was observed a handful of times. The CDR3 runs to 14 residues. V lost 1 base and J lost 9; bases outside the gene matches: 5. Germline CDR1 is SEHNR and CDR2 is FQNEAQ (reference sequence). From the 5' RACE reads, TCRdb called clonotypes with MiXCR, one entry per CDR3 protein. The sample has roughly 400,000 distinct CDR3 sequences, around 24% seen once; the top ten hold roughly 8.9%. This clonotype was obtained from an adult woman who had mild COVID-19 (a few samples of this study predate the infection). Cell type and time point are not known. The sequenced sample consisted of PBMCs or a T cell subset sorted from them (not recorded which). The chain carries TRBV7-9 and TRBJ1-5; 8 bases are a match to TRBD1. Here the CDR3 reads CASSLGQGRRPQHF. For the CDR3, the DNA is TGTGCCAGCAGCTTAGGACAGGGGAGAAGGCCCCAGCATTTT.